This record covers a single T cell receptor beta chain. The antigen is not known. The record originates from a study of T cell clusters in autoimmune cytopenias. Study-wide results and caveats: TRB repertoire shifts in secondary cytopenia and chronic lymphocytic leukemia mostly reflected lymphoma, not autoimmunity. Healthy donors had about 3-fold more exclusive TRB clusters than active autoimmune hepatitis patients.

One tube held mixed TRB-A and TRB-B primer pools for touch-down PCR. With the multiplex PCR reads reprocessed, TCRdb shows one record per CDR3 protein and no DNA. The table lists about 6,900 distinct CDR3 sequences, with more than 7.5% in the top ten. CDR3 length: 13 amino acids. Germline lookup yields CDR1 SGHDT and CDR2 YYEEEE. Some 40,000 genome equivalents of blood DNA were amplified for TRB. These data were also reused for a study on T cell repertoires in aging, cancer and after chemotherapy.

The specimen was peripheral blood. The rearrangement joins TRBV5-6 to TRBJ2-1; the TCRdb D gene call, TRBD2, has no DNA to confirm it. The TCR originated in a human donor in good health. This CDR3 is CASSLGPANEQFF. Supplemented by reference TRBV5-6 and TRBJ2-1, the full variable domain reads DAGVTQSPTHLIKTRGQQVTLRCSPKSGHDTVSWYQQALGQGPQFIFQYYEEEERQRGNFPDRFSGHQFPNYSSELNVNALLLGDSALYLCASSLGPANEQFFGPGTRLTVL.